This T cell receptor (beta chain) was found in a study of T cell responses to AZD1222 COVID-19 vaccine. Profiling relied on immunoSEQ multiplex PCR, and the TCRdb table lists in-frame clones only, not all of them. Counted here are approximately 150,000 clones, more than 85% occurring once; the ten biggest clones make up around 12%. This clone was recorded only once. Its antigen is currently unknown. The germline V gene has CDR1 SGHTA and CDR2 FQGNSA. The CDR3 loop spans 15 amino acids. Losses at the gene ends were 5 bases for V and 7 bases for J; bases not matched to a gene: 6. Study-level results: Most donors were white British and more were female, and clonal diversity was possibly underestimated. With dominance at 160-218 and 743-854, vaccine-associated CD4 TCRs spanned spike.

The sequence derives from an adult who had recovered from COVID-19. This rearrangement joins TRBV7-2 to TRBJ2-1; 12 positions agree with TRBD2. The sample was peripheral blood, taken after recovery from COVID-19. CDR3 in amino acids: CASSQTSGRWNEQFF. The CDR3 coding sequence is TGTGCCAGCAGCCAGACTAGCGGGAGATGGAATGAGCAGTTCTTC.